This T cell receptor (beta chain) was found in a study of shared clonotypes between healthy human individuals. V gave up 2 bases and J gave up 2 bases, with 14 bases separating them. The CDR3 has 16 residues. CDR1 and CDR2 (germline): MDHEN, SYDVKM. Of note for this clone: The antigen is not known.

Repertoires were generated with immunoSEQ multiplex PCR, while TCRdb's copy carries only in-frame clones and drops some. The table lists 1 million to 1.3 million clones, 75% to 85% of them singletons, with roughly 0.65% in the top ten. General observations from the study: Across a handful of donors, naive CD4 shared around 5.1%, naive CD8 more than 3%, memory CD4 more than 2%, memory CD8 roughly 0.37%. Memory subsets generally showed smaller estimated richness than naive subsets did.

The rearrangement uses TRBV28 and TRBJ2-3; D is unclear. The specimen was memory CD4+ T cells from PBMCs. Subset defined: CD45RA-negative fraction. The receptor's source is a man younger than 35 in good health. Some clones in this sample may be carry-over from other donors' samples. CDR3 DNA sequence: TGTGCCAGCAGTTTAGGGTTTAGCCTCTACACAGATACGCAGTATTTT. This gives the protein CASSLGFSLYTDTQYF.